This T cell receptor beta chain came from a study of blood T cell repertoires in COVID-19. Background on the study: The analysed material was cDNA or gDNA that came from T cells, B-cell-depleted T cells, or PBMCs.

The assay was immunoSEQ multiplex PCR, and TCRdb's table has in-frame clones only and misses some. The table shows around 78,000 clones, with 80% to 90% occurring only once. Germline CDR1 reads LNHDA; CDR2 reads SQIVND (reference sequence). This CDR3 spans 14 amino acids. V shed 6 bases and J 7 bases; nucleotides not matched to a gene: 5. This receptor was identified in a man aged 45-60 years with active or convalescent COVID-19. The V call is TRBV19, the J call TRBJ1-4; 10 bases fit TRBD1. Sequencing was done on a sample of peripheral blood. The CDR3 DNA reads TGTGCCAGTAGGCGGGACAGGGGTAGTGAAAAACTGTTTTTT. Translation: CASRRDRGSEKLFF.